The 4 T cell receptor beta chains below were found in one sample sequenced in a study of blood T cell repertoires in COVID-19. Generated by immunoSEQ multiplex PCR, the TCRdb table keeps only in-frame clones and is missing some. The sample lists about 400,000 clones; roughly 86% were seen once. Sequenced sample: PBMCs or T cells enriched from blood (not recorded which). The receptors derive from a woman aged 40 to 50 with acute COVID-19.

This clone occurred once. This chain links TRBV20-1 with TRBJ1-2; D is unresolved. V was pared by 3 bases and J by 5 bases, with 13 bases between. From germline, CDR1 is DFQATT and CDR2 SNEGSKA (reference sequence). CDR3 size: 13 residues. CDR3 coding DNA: TGCAGTGCTAGTAGCTCGATGTCGTATGGCTACACCTTC. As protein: CSASSSMSYGYTF.

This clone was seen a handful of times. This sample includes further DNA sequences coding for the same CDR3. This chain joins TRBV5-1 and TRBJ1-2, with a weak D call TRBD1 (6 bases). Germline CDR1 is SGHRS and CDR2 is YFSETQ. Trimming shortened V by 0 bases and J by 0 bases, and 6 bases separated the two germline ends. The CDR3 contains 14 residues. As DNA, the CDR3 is TGCGCCAGCAGCTTGGAGGGGGCTAACTATGGCTACACCTTC. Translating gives CASSLEGANYGYTF.

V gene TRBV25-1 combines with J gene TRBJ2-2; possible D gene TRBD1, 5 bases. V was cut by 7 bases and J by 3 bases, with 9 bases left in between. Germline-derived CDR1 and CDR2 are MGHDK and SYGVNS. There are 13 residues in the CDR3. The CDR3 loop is CASKTVDTGELFF. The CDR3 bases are TGTGCCAGCAAGACAGTCGACACCGGGGAGCTGTTTTTT. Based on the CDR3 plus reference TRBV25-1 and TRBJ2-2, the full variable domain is EADIYQTPRYLVIGTGKKITLECSQTMGHDKMYWYQQDPGMELHLIHYSYGVNSTEKGDLSSESTVSRIRTEHFPLTLESARPSHTSQYLCASKTVDTGELFFGEGSRLTVL.

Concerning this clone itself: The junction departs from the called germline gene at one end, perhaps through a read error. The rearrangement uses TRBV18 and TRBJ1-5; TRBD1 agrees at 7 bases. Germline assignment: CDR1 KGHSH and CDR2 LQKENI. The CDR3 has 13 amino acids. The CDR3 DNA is TGTGCCAGCTCGCCACAGGGGAATCAGCCCCAGCATTTT. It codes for CASSPQGNQPQHF. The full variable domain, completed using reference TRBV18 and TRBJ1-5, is NAGVMQNPRHLVRRRGQEARLRCSPMKGHSHVYWYRQLPEEGLKFMVYLQKENIIDESGMPKERFSAEFPKEGPSILRIQQVVRGDSAAYFCASSPQGNQPQHFGDGTRLSIL.